The 16 T cell receptor beta chains below were found in one sample sequenced in a study of metastatic and nonmetastatic thyroid tumors. With MiXCR, TCRdb reprocessed the PCR reads. The sample contains more than 6,000 clones, more than 30% of which appear only once. Every patient underwent thyroid surgery untreated. The specimen sequenced was adjacent normal tissue. Receptors originate from a female donor with papillary thyroid cancer or a benign thyroid nodule (not recorded which). Some clones in this sample may be carry-over from other donors' samples.

With regard to this clone: This is likely a read error, given that the CDR3 carries no conserved phenylalanine or tryptophan at its end. V usage is TRBV28 and J usage is TRBJ1-2; D may be TRBD1 (6 bases). Germline CDR1 is MDHEN and CDR2 is SYDVKM. This CDR3 is built from 16 residues. V shed 6 bases and J shed 0 bases, with 17 bases lying between them. In nucleotides, the CDR3 is TGTGCCAGCAGCCGTCCCCGCAGGACAGCTAACTATGGCTACACCCTC. It is translated as CASSRPRRTANYGYTL.

With regard to this clone: The junction differs from germline at one of its ends, possibly a read error. The CDR3 DNA reads TGTGCCAGTAGTTACTCGAATGACATGGGAAGGGATGAGCAGTTCTTC. Its protein product is CASSYSNDMGRDEQFF. The chain is built from TRBV6-5 and TRBJ2-1; no clear D gene. Germline CDR1 is MNHEY and CDR2 is SVGAGI. The CDR3 has 16 amino acids.

Only a few counts were recorded for this clone. The chain recombines TRBV12-3 or TRBV12-4 with TRBJ1-3; possibly TRBD1 for D (5 bases). The CDR3 spans 13 residues. The ends were cut back, 9 bases at V and 2 bases at J, with 11 bases in the middle. The CDR3 DNA follows: TGTGCCAGTGGGGACGGACCTGGAAACACCATATATTTT. Protein product: CASGDGPGNTIYF.

The sample holds a few counts of this clone. The chain links TRBV12-5 to TRBJ2-2; perhaps D is TRBD1 or TRBD2 (5 bases each). Germline V gene sequence: CDR1 LGHNT, CDR2 FRNRAP. This CDR3 has 14 amino acids. V lost 1 base to trimming and J lost 6 bases, with 9 bases between them. The CDR3 sequence is CASGLAVGAGELFF. DNA of the CDR3: TGTGCTAGTGGTTTGGCGGTGGGGGCCGGGGAGCTGTTTTTT. The variable domain in full, completed from reference TRBV12-5 and TRBJ2-2, reads DARVTQTPRHKVTEMGQEVTMRCQPILGHNTVFWYRQTMMQGLELLAYFRNRAPLDDSGMPKDRFSAEMPDATLATLKIQPSEPRDSAVYFCASGLAVGAGELFFGEGSRLTVL.

This clone is labeled large. The chain is built from TRBV6-1 and TRBJ2-1; 7 nucleotides line up with TRBD2. The CDR3 is 15 amino acids. Trimming at V came to 4 bases and at J to 4 bases, leaving 7 bases not matched to a gene. Germline loops: CDR1 MNHNS, CDR2 SASEGT. Here the CDR3 reads CASSGGGGRYNEQFF. The CDR3 DNA follows: TGTGCCAGCAGTGGGGGGGGAGGGAGGTACAATGAGCAGTTCTTC.

This CDR3 reads CASSYNRAGQPQHF. In nucleotides, the CDR3 is TGTGCCAGCAGTTACAACAGGGCGGGCCAGCCCCAGCATTTT. The J gene is TRBJ1-5, the V gene TRBV6-5, with a weak D call TRBD1 (6 bases). Trimming took 2 bases from V and 7 from J, leaving 12 bases between them. Germline assignment: CDR1 MNHEY and CDR2 SVGAGI. This CDR3 is 14 amino acids long.

About this clone itself: Sequence at one end of the junction differs from germline and may be a read error. This chain links TRBV7-2 with TRBJ1-2, with D possibly being TRBD1 (6 bases). Germline V lookup: CDR1 SGHTA, CDR2 FQGNSA. CDR3 length: 12 residues. CDR3 region: CVSLGARGGYTF. CDR3 bases: TGTGTCAGCTTGGGGGCCAGAGGTGGCTACACCTTC.

Note on this clone: This same CDR3 is encoded by further DNA sequences in the sample. V and J are TRBV5-1 and TRBJ2-3, with a weak D call TRBD1 (5 bases). Looked up from germline, CDR1 is SGHRS and CDR2 is YFSETQ. With 4 bases removed from V and 4 bases from J, the gap between germline ends came to 19 bases. The CDR3 loop spans 16 amino acids. This CDR3 is CASSVPIGEGADTQYF. CDR3 in DNA: TGCGCCAGCAGCGTCCCCATAGGGGAAGGAGCAGATACGCAGTATTTT. The full variable domain, in which reference TRBV5-1 and TRBJ2-3 provide the parts outside the CDR3, is KAGVTQTPRYLIKTRGQQVTLSCSPISGHRSVSWYQQTPGQGLQFLFEYFSETQRNKGNFPGRFSGRQFSNSRSEMNVSTLELGDSALYLCASSVPIGEGADTQYFGPGTRLTVL.

The J gene is TRBJ1-2, the V gene TRBV6-1; 9 positions match TRBD1. Germline V gene lookup returns CDR1 MNHNS and CDR2 SASEGT. There are 16 residues in the CDR3. Trimming removed 2 bases from V and 8 bases from J; junction bases left unmatched: 12. Here the CDR3 DNA reads TGTGCCAGCAGTGAAAACGGACAGGGGCGGTTGAGCGGCTACACCTTC. Protein: CASSENGQGRLSGYTF.

The chain recombines TRBV3-1 with TRBJ1-4; 10 positions agree with TRBD1. V was pared by 6 bases and J by 8 bases, with 3 bases of the junction left unmatched. CDR1 and CDR2 from the germline V gene are LGHDT and YNNKEL (reference sequence). This CDR3 has 13 amino acids. The CDR3 protein is CASRGQGEEKLFF. The CDR3 region has the DNA TGTGCCAGCAGAGGACAGGGGGAGGAAAAACTGTTTTTT.

Concerning this clone: At one boundary the junction diverges from the germline segment, which might be a read error. The genes are TRBV5-1 and TRBJ2-3; 7 nucleotides agree with TRBD1. The CDR3 has 16 residues. Germline CDR1 reads SGHRS; CDR2 reads YFSETQ. The DNA of the CDR3 is TGCGCCAGCAGCTTGCCCCCAGGGGGTAGCACACATACGCAGTATTTT. This sequence encodes CASSLPPGGSTHTQYF.

The chain uses TRBV7-8 and TRBJ1-2; maybe TRBD1 (6 bases). Germline CDR1 and CDR2: SGHVS and FQNEAQ. The CDR3 is 15 amino acids. V was clipped by 5 bases and J by 10 bases, with 23 bases between them. The CDR3 DNA follows: TGTGCCAGCAGCCTCGCACAGGGACGGAGCTTTGTCTACACCTTC. Its translation: CASSLAQGRSFVYTF.

CDR3 amino acids: CAISEDRGLHTEAFF. CDR3 bases: TGTGCCATCAGTGAGGACAGGGGCCTACACACTGAAGCTTTCTTT. The rearrangement joins TRBV10-3 to TRBJ1-1, with 8 bases aligning to TRBD1. There are 15 residues in the CDR3. J lost 3 bases, V lost 2 bases, and 5 bases had no gene match. The V gene's germline CDR1 is ENHRY and CDR2 SYGVKD.

In its sample, this clone was seen many times. The chain joins TRBV7-3 to TRBJ2-6; TRBD2 aligns across 9 bases. Germline V lookup: CDR1 SGHTA, CDR2 FQGTGA. The trim removed 0 bases at V and 1 base at J, leaving 13 bases unmatched. This CDR3 has 21 residues. CDR3 residues: CASSLTGVAGVPRSGANVLTF. The CDR3 coding sequence is TGTGCCAGCAGCTTAACGGGAGTAGCGGGGGTACCCAGATCTGGGGCCAACGTCCTGACTTTC.

The gene calls are TRBV7-6 and TRBJ2-3, with 13 bases lining up with TRBD2. This CDR3 comprises 18 residues. The junction had 9 bases not matched to a gene; V was cut back by 5 bases and J by 1 base. In germline, CDR1 is SGHVS, CDR2 FNYEAQ. This CDR3 is CASSPGTSGIVGTDTQYF. The CDR3, as DNA: TGTGCCAGCAGCCCCGGGACTAGCGGGATAGTGGGCACAGATACGCAGTATTTT.

The V gene is TRBV4-2, the J gene TRBJ1-2; D gene ambiguous. The CDR3 loop spans 16 amino acids. Germline CDR1 and CDR2: LGHNA and YNFKEQ. The ends were cut back, 0 bases at V and 11 bases at J, with 22 bases in the middle. CDR3: CASSQDIGQRSSGYTF. CDR3 DNA: TGTGCCAGCAGCCAAGATATAGGTCAGCGTTCGAGTGGATACACCTTC.